The present TCR beta chain was sequenced within a study of T cells in Graves' hyperthyroidism and ophthalmopathy. The study, taken as a whole, reports: Model-based prediction identified ophthalmopathy a median around 6.7 months prior to its onset. In the analysis, a 13 V-J model separated ophthalmopathy from stable hyperthyroidism. Most thyroid-expanded clonotypes above 0.001 were also found in blood.

Researchers took RNA transcripts and amplified the TCR beta CDR3 regions from them. First-round RT-PCR targeting the TCR CDR3 was performed with the HTBI primer set. In TCRdb, the multiplex PCR reads were re-called with MiXCR into one record per CDR3 protein. Seen here are about 480,000 distinct CDR3 sequences, about an eighth observed once, and the top ten hold around 17%. The CDR3 runs 14 residues. The germline V gene encodes CDR1 LNHDA and CDR2 SQIVND (reference sequence). V lost 10 bases, J lost 5 bases, and 20 bases lay in between. As for this clonotype: The antigen remains undetermined.

The PBMCs were sourced from fresh peripheral blood (approximately 9 ml). The receptor was isolated from a woman between 18 and 29 years old with Graves' hyperthyroidism. J is TRBJ2-5 and V is TRBV19, with a possible D match to TRBD2 (5 bases). The sequenced sample was blood. CDR3 DNA sequence: TGTGCCATCAGGAGGACTCACCAGTCGGAGACCCAGTACTTC. It specifies CAIRRTHQSETQYF.